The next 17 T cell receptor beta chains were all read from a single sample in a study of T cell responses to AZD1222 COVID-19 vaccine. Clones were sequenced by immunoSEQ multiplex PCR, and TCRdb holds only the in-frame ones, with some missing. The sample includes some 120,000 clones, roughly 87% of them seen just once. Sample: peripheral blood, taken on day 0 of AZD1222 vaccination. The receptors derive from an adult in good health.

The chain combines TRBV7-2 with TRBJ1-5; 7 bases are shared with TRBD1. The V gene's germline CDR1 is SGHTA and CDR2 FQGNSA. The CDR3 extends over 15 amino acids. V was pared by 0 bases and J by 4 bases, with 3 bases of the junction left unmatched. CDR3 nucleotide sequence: TGTGCCAGCAGCTTAGCTCAGGGGGGTAATCAGCCCCAGCATTTT. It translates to CASSLAQGGNQPQHF.

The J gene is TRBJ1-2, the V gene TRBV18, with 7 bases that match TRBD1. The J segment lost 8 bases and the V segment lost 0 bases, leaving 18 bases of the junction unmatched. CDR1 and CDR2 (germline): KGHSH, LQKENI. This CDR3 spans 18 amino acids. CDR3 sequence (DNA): TGTGCCAGCTCACCACCGACCCCGGGACAGACGGCTTACAGGGGCTACACCTTC. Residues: CASSPPTPGQTAYRGYTF.

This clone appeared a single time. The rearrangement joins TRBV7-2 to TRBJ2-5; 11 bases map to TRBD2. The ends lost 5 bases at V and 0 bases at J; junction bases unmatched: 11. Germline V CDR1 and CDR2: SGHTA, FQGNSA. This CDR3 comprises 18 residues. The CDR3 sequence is CASSKGTSGKRYQETQYF. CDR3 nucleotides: TGTGCCAGCAGCAAGGGGACTAGCGGAAAGCGCTACCAAGAGACCCAGTACTTC. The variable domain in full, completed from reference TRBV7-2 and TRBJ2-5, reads GAGVSQSPSNKVTEKGKDVELRCDPISGHTALYWYRQSLGQGLEFLIYFQGNSAPDKSGLPSDRFSAERTGGSVSTLTIQRTQQEDSAVYLCASSKGTSGKRYQETQYFGPGTRLLVL.

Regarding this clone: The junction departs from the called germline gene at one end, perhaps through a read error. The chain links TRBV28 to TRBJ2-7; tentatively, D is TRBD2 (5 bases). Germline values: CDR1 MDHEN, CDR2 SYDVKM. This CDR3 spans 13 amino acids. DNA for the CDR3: TGTGCCAGCAGTGGACTTGGATATTACGAACAGTACTTC. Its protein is CASSGLGYYEQYF.

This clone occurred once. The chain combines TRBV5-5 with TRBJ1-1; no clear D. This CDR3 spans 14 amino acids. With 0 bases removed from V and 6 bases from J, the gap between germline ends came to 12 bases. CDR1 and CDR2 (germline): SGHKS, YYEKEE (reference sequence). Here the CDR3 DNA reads TGTGCCAGCAGCTTGGCGCTTAGGGTGGCTGAAGCTTTCTTT. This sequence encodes CASSLALRVAEAFF.

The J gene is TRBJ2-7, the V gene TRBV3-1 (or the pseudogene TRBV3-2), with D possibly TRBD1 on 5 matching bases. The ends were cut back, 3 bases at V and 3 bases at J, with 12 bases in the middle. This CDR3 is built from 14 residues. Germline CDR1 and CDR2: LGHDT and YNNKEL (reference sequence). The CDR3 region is CASSHRQFLYEQYF. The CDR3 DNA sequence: TGTGCCAGCAGCCACCGACAGTTCCTCTACGAGCAGTACTTC.

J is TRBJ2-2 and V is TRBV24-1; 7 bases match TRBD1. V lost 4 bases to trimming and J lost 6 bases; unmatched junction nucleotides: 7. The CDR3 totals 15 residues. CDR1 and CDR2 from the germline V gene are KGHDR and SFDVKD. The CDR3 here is CATSDPLTGSGELFF. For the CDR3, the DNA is TGTGCCACCAGTGACCCCCTGACAGGGTCCGGGGAGCTGTTTTTT.

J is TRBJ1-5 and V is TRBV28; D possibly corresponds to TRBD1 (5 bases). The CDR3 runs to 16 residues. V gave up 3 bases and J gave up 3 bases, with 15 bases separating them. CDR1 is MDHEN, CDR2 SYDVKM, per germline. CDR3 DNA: TGTGCCAGCAGTTTGGTTCCGGCAGGGATCAATCAGCCCCAGCATTTT. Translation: CASSLVPAGINQPQHF. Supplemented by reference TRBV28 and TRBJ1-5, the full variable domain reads DVKVTQSSRYLVKRTGEKVFLECVQDMDHENMFWYRQDPGLGLRLIYFSYDVKMKEKGDIPEGYSVSREKKERFSLILESASTNQTSMYLCASSLVPAGINQPQHFGDGTRLSIL.

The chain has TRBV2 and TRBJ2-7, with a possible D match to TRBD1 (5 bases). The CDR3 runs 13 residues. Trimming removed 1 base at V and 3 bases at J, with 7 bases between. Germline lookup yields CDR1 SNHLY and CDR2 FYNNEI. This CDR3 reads CASSEGRVYEQYF. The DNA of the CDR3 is TGTGCCAGCAGTGAAGGCAGGGTCTACGAGCAGTACTTC.

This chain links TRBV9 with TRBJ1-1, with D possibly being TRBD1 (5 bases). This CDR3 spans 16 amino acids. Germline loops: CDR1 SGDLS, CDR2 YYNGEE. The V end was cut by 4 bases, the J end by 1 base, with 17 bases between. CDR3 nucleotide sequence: TGTGCCAGCAGCCCGATGGGGTCCAGGGCGAACACTGAAGCTTTCTTT. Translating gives CASSPMGSRANTEAFF.

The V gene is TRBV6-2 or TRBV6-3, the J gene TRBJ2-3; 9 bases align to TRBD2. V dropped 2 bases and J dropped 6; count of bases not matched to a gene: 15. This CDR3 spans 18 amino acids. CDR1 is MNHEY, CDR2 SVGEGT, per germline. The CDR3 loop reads CASSYDFGAGGQSDTQYF. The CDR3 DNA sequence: TGTGCCAGCAGTTACGACTTCGGCGCGGGAGGGCAAAGCGATACGCAGTATTTT.

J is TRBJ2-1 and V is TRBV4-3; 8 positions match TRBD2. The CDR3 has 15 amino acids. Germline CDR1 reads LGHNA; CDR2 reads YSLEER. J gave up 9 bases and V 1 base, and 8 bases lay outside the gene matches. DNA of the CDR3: TGCGCCAGCAGCCAAGCGAGCGGGAGATTCGGTGAGCAGTTCTTC. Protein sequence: CASSQASGRFGEQFF.

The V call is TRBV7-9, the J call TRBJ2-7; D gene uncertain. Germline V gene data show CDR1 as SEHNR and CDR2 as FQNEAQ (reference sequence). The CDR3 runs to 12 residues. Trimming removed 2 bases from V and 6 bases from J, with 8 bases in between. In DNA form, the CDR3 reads TGTGCCAGCAGCTTAAAAGGTCTCGAGCAGTACTTC. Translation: CASSLKGLEQYF.

The CDR3 DNA reads TGTGCCAGCAGCTTACAGCGAGCCGGGCCGAATGAGCAGTTCTTC. As protein: CASSLQRAGPNEQFF. This chain uses TRBV11-2 with TRBJ2-1; no firm D call. V was trimmed by 2 bases and J by 7 bases, leaving 15 bases between them. Germline CDR1 reads SGHAT; CDR2 reads FQNNGV. This CDR3 has 15 amino acids.

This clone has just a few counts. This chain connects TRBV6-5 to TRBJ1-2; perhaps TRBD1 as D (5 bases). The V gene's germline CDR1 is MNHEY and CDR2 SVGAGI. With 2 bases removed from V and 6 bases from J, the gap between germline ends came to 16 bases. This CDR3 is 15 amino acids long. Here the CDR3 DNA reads TGTGCCAGCAGTTACGGGCTGTGGGGCAGGGATGGCTACACCTTC. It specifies CASSYGLWGRDGYTF.

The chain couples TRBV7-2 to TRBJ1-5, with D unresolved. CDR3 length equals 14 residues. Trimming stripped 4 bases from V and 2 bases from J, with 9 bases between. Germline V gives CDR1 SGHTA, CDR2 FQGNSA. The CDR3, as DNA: TGTGCCAGCAGCTACCGTTATGGCAATCAGCCCCAGCATTTT. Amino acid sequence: CASSYRYGNQPQHF.

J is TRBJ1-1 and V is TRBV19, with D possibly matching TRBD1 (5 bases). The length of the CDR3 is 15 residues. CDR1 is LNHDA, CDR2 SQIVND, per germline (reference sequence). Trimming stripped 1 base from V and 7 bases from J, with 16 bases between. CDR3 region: CASSIGGQGNGEAFF. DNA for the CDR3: TGTGCCAGTAGTATAGGAGGGCAGGGAAACGGTGAAGCTTTCTTT.